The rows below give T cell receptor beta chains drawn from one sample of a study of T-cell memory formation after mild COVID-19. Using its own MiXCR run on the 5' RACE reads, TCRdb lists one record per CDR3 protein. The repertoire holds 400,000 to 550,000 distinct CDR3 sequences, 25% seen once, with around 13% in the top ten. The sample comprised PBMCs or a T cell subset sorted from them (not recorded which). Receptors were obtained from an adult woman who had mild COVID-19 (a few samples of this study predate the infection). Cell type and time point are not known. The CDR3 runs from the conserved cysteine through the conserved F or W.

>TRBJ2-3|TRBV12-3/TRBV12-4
CASSLAHGGPPGTQYF
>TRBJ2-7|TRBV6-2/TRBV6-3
CASSPYSEGLSYEQYF
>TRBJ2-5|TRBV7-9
CASSLETGTQYF
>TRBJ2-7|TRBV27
CASSPRGGQGPYEQYF
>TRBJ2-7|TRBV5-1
CASSNGQGPYEQYF
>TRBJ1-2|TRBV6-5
CASSLTGTGSSGYTF
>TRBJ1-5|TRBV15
CATSPRSGAAQPQHF
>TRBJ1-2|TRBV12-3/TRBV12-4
CASSFFGQGAQGYTF
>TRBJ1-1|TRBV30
CAWRGQGASTEAFF
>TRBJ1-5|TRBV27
CASSLGISNQPQHF
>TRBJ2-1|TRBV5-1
CASSLLAGDSNEQFF
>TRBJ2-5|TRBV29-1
CSVGQRQETQYF
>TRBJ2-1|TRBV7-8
CASSLAMGNRGNEQFF
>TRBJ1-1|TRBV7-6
CASSVTGRTEAFF
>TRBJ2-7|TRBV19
CASSQTGTPREQYF
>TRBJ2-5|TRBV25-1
CASSDDLGTPQETQYF
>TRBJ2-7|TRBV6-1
CASRPRDMNYEQYF
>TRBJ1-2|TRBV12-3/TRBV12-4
CASSLGGAPVPKVF
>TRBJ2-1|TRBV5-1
CASSLSFTGATYNEQFF
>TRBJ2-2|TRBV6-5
CASRFGGNTGELFF
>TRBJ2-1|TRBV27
CASSRASGRKNEQFF
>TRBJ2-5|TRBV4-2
CASSKGGAGEGETQYF